This TCR beta chain was observed in a study of early T cells in non-severe SARS-CoV-2 infection. TCRdb called the 5' RACE reads again in MiXCR, with one record for every CDR3 protein. The sample shows more than 25,000 distinct CDR3 sequences, over 4.5% of them seen only once. This CDR3 spans 15 amino acids. The germline CDR1 and CDR2 sequences are WSHSY and SAAADI. V was clipped by 8 bases and J by 1 base, with 15 bases between them. The receptor was isolated from an adult who was a healthcare worker with PCR-confirmed SARS-CoV-2 infection or an uninfected control (not recorded which). V usage is TRBV10-2 and J usage is TRBJ1-5; no clear D. What was sequenced was whole blood. The chain's CDR3 is CASRNGESSNQPQHF. The CDR3 nucleotides read TGCGCCAGCCGGAACGGGGAGTCAAGCAATCAGCCCCAGCATTTT.